This T cell receptor beta chain was profiled in a study of T cells in Graves' hyperthyroidism and ophthalmopathy. Each patient was aged 18 to 65 and had newly diagnosed hyperthyroidism of under 2 months' duration. Clinicians diagnosed patients from clinical symptoms, serum thyroxine and TRAb, thyroid ultrasound and orbital computed tomography. Amplification targeted TCR beta CDR3 regions from RNA transcripts. When the TCR CDR3 underwent first-round RT-PCR, the HTBI primer set was used. TCRdb independently ran MiXCR on the multiplex PCR reads; one entry per CDR3 protein. In the table there are approximately 420,000 distinct CDR3 sequences, about 15% of which are singletons. The CDR3 runs to 12 residues. With V trimmed by 7 bases and J by 11 bases, 8 bases remained unmatched. Germline V gene lookup returns CDR1 SQVTM and CDR2 ANQGSEA.

The sequenced sample consisted of blood. V and J are TRBV29-1 and TRBJ1-1, with TRBD1 identical over 12 bases. This sequence originates from a woman aged 25 to 39 with Graves' hyperthyroidism. Written as DNA, the CDR3 is TGCAGCGGAGGAGGGGACAGGGGGCGTGCTTTCTTT. It codes for CSGGGDRGRAFF.